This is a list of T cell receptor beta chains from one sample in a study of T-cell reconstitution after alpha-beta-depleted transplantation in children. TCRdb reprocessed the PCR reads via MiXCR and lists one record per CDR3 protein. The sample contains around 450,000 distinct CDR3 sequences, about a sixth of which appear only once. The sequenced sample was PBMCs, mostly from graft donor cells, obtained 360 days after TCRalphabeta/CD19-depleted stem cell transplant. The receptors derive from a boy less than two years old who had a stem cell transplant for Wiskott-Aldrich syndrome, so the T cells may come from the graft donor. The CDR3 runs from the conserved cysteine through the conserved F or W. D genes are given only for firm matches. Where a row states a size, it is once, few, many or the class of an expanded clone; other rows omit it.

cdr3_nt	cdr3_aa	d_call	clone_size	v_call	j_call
TGTGCCAGCAGCTGGACAGGGAGGCCAAACTATGGCTACACCTTC	CASSWTGRPNYGYTF	TRBD1	.	TRBV28	TRBJ1-2
TGTGCCAGCAGTGAAGCGGGACTAGTTAATGAGCAGTTCTTC	CASSEAGLVNEQFF	TRBD2	.	TRBV12-3/TRBV12-4	TRBJ2-1
TGCGCCAGCAGCTTCGGGGCCCTGGCATACAATGAGCAGTTCTTC	CASSFGALAYNEQFF	.	few	TRBV5-1	TRBJ2-1
TGCAGCGTCCAGGACAGAATCTATGGCTACACCTTC	CSVQDRIYGYTF	.	few	TRBV29-1	TRBJ1-2
TGCGCCAGCAGACTTGCGACAGGGGTTTTAAATGAGCAGTTCTTC	CASRLATGVLNEQFF	TRBD1	.	TRBV5-1	TRBJ2-1
TGCAGCGTCCCGGACAGAGCTGAAGCTTTCTTT	CSVPDRAEAFF	.	few	TRBV29-1	TRBJ1-1
TGCGCCAGCAGCTTGAGCCAGGGGGCGCGCAATGAGCAGTTCTTC	CASSLSQGARNEQFF	TRBD1	.	TRBV5-1	TRBJ2-1
TGTGCCAGCAGCTGGGAGCAGGGACCCTACGAGCAGTACTTC	CASSWEQGPYEQYF	.	.	TRBV5-5	TRBJ2-7
TGCGCCAGCAGCGTAACAGGGGAATTGCAGTTCTTC	CASSVTGELQFF	TRBD1	.	TRBV5-1	TRBJ2-1
TGTGTCAGCAGCCCAAGCCCAGGGGCAGGGGAGACCCAGTACTTC	CVSSPSPGAGETQYF	.	few	TRBV13	TRBJ2-5
TGCAGCGTGCACAGGGGAAATGAGCAGTTCTTC	CSVHRGNEQFF	TRBD1	few	TRBV29-1	TRBJ2-1
TGTGCCAGCAGTAAGATCCTCCTGGGCCCAGATACGCAGTATTTT	CASSKILLGPDTQYF	.	many	TRBV2	TRBJ2-3
TGTGCCAGCAGCCTCTCCAGGTCGCTGTATCGGGAGCAGTACTTC	CASSLSRSLYREQYF	.	.	TRBV14	TRBJ2-7
TGTGCCAGCAGTCGAGTCCGGGACAGGCTATACAATGAGCAGTTCTTC	CASSRVRDRLYNEQFF	TRBD1	.	TRBV11-2	TRBJ2-1
TGTGCCAGCAGTCCCCGGACACGCAAGAGCTCCTACAATGAGCAGTTCTTC	CASSPRTRKSSYNEQFF	.	.	TRBV12-3/TRBV12-4	TRBJ2-1
TGCAGTGCTAGTTTGGTAGCGGGAGATGAGCAGTTCTTC	CSASLVAGDEQFF	TRBD2	.	TRBV20-1	TRBJ2-1
TGTGCCAGCAGCGCCACCCGGGACGCTAAGGGGTACGTCTACAATGAGCAGTTCTTC	CASSATRDAKGYVYNEQFF	.	.	TRBV11-2	TRBJ2-1
TGTGCCAGCAGTTTGGGCAGCCGGAGGGGGGTAAATGAAAAACTGTTTTTT	CASSLGSRRGVNEKLFF	.	few	TRBV12-3/TRBV12-4	TRBJ1-4
TGCGCCAGCAGCCCCCACTCTGGGGCCAACGTCCTGACTTTC	CASSPHSGANVLTF	.	few	TRBV5-1	TRBJ2-6
TGTGCCAGTAGGTACCTCCGGGCCGGGACTGAAGCTTTCTTT	CASRYLRAGTEAFF	.	.	TRBV19	TRBJ1-1
TGCAGCGTTGAGGGGCTAGCCGAGACCCAGTACTTC	CSVEGLAETQYF	.	.	TRBV29-1	TRBJ2-5
TGTGCCAGCTCCCGGGACTTATCCTCCTACGAGCAGTACTTC	CASSRDLSSYEQYF	.	.	TRBV6-5	TRBJ2-7
TGTGCCAGCACCGGACAGTCGAGCACAGATACGCAGTATTTT	CASTGQSSTDTQYF	.	.	TRBV28	TRBJ2-3
TGTGCCAGCAGTGTCGGGTGGAACAATGAGCAGTTCTTC	CASSVGWNNEQFF	.	.	TRBV25-1	TRBJ2-1
TGTGCCAGCTCACCGCGACTAGCGGAAGAGCAGTACTTC	CASSPRLAEEQYF	TRBD2	few	TRBV18	TRBJ2-7
TGTGCCAGCAGTTACTCGATTGGAGTTAGGTACAATGAGCAGTTCTTC	CASSYSIGVRYNEQFF	.	few	TRBV6-2/TRBV6-3	TRBJ2-1
TGTGCCAGCAGTTTAGCCCTGGACAGGTCCTATGGCTACACCTTC	CASSLALDRSYGYTF	TRBD1	few	TRBV28	TRBJ1-2
TGTGCCGGCATCCGACGCCCAGGGAGGCCCGGGGAGCTGTTTTTT	CAGIRRPGRPGELFF	.	.	TRBV12-3/TRBV12-4	TRBJ2-2
TGTGCCAGCAGTGGTTGGACAGCGGTGGGCCTCACCGGGGAGCTGTTTTTT	CASSGWTAVGLTGELFF	.	.	TRBV6-1	TRBJ2-2
TGTGCCAGCAGTTTAACACCCTTGTCGAAAACTGAAGCTTTCTTT	CASSLTPLSKTEAFF	.	.	TRBV12-3/TRBV12-4	TRBJ1-1
TGTGCCACCAGCAGAGATCGGGGAGAGACCCAGTACTTC	CATSRDRGETQYF	.	few	TRBV15	TRBJ2-5
TGCGCCAGCAGCTTGCCGGCGGGGGACGGGAACACTGAAGCTTTCTTT	CASSLPAGDGNTEAFF	.	few	TRBV5-1	TRBJ1-1
TGCGCCAGCAGCCCTCCTACTAGTTACGAGCAGTACTTC	CASSPPTSYEQYF	.	.	TRBV5-1	TRBJ2-7
TGTGCCAGCAGTTTAGTAGGGAAGTCCTACAATGAGCAGTTCTTC	CASSLVGKSYNEQFF	.	.	TRBV12-3/TRBV12-4	TRBJ2-1
TGTGCCAGCAGCGCCATCTACGAGCAGTACTTC	CASSAIYEQYF	.	.	TRBV7-9	TRBJ2-7
TGTGCCAGCAAGAGGTCAGGGCTGGGCACAGATACGCAGTATTTT	CASKRSGLGTDTQYF	.	few	TRBV27	TRBJ2-3
TGCAGTGCTGGTGGGCCTATCGAGCAGTACTTC	CSAGGPIEQYF	.	few	TRBV20-1	TRBJ2-7
TGTGCCAGCAGTTACGGGGGGTTTGAAGAAAAACTGTTTTTT	CASSYGGFEEKLFF	.	few	TRBV6-5	TRBJ1-4
TGTGCCAGCAGAGGGACAGGGCGCGGAAAGACCCAGTACTTC	CASRGTGRGKTQYF	TRBD1	.	TRBV12-3/TRBV12-4	TRBJ2-5